The source of this T cell receptor (beta chain) is a study of blood T cells in healthy people across ages. Together with a sample-barcoded 5' primer, a J-beta primer mix was included in a second PCR lasting about 7 to 12 cycles. TCRdb called the 5' RACE reads again in MiXCR, with one record for every CDR3 protein. The sample lists about 1,500,000 distinct CDR3 sequences; roughly 40% were seen once. V gave up 5 bases and J gave up 6 bases; unmatched junction bases: 17. The CDR3 consists of 17 residues. CDR1 and CDR2 from the germline V gene are SEHNR and FQNEAQ (reference sequence). Study outcomes and limitations: Total diversity from one million sequenced T cells was likely underestimated. No one knew whether donors had CMV, which possibly confounded expanded clonotype changes.

In the case of this clonotype: Its antigen is not identified.

Input material: blood. This clonotype was obtained from a woman aged 18-29 years in good health. The rearrangement uses TRBV7-9 and TRBJ2-3; 7 bases match TRBD2. CDR3 bases: TGTGCCAGCAGCCCCGGGGAGCGGGATTATCAGTTGGATACGCAGTATTTT. Its protein is CASSPGERDYQLDTQYF.